These 18 T cell receptor beta chains were sequenced from one sample in a study of T-cell reconstitution after alpha-beta-depleted transplantation in children. The TCRbeta library incorporated unique molecular identifiers. MiXCR, applied by TCRdb to the PCR reads, yields one record per CDR3 protein. This sample has 98,000 or so distinct CDR3 sequences, with about 6% found just once. Sequenced material: PBMCs, mostly from graft donor cells, taken 360 days after TCRalphabeta/CD19-depleted stem cell transplant. Receptor source: a male patient aged 2 to 10 who had a stem cell transplant for acute lymphoblastic leukemia, so the T cells may come from the graft donor.

The chain recombines TRBV20-1 with TRBJ2-5; no reliable D call. Trimming shortened V by 4 bases and J by 1 base, and 10 bases separated the two germline ends. The CDR3 length is 13 residues. In germline, CDR1 is DFQATT, CDR2 SNEGSKA (reference sequence). CDR3 region: CSANRRSQETQYF. Here the CDR3 DNA reads TGCAGTGCTAACCGACGGAGCCAAGAGACCCAGTACTTC.

Ten or more counts support this clonotype. The chain has TRBV7-8 and TRBJ1-1; perhaps TRBD1 as D (6 bases). The CDR3 spans 12 residues. CDR1 and CDR2 (germline): SGHVS, FQNEAQ. V was cut by 6 bases and J by 3 bases, with 8 bases left in between. The CDR3 loop is CASRTGYTEAFF. DNA for the CDR3: TGTGCCAGCAGGACAGGATACACTGAAGCTTTCTTT.

The chain joins TRBV13 to TRBJ1-5; 9 nucleotides agree with TRBD1. Germline trimming cut 0 bases from V and 4 bases from J; bases unmatched to any gene: 10. The CDR3 sequence is 18 residues long. Germline values: CDR1 PRHDT, CDR2 FYEKMQ (reference sequence). This CDR3 is CASSLGLSDRGKNQPQHF. The DNA of the CDR3 is TGTGCCAGCAGCTTAGGTCTATCGGACAGGGGAAAGAATCAGCCCCAGCATTTT.

This clonotype has ten or more counts. The V gene is TRBV7-6, the J gene TRBJ2-1; 14 bases fit TRBD2. V was clipped by 5 bases and J by 7 bases; unmatched bases: 4. The CDR3 is made up of 15 amino acids. Germline assignment: CDR1 SGHVS and CDR2 FNYEAQ. As DNA, the CDR3 is TGTGCCAGCAGCCCGTGGACTAGCGGGGGGAATGAGCAGTTCTTC. Its translation: CASSPWTSGGNEQFF.

V and J are TRBV27 and TRBJ2-5; 7 nucleotides agree with TRBD1. Trimming cost V 7 bases and J 5 bases; bases outside gene matches: 10. Germline V gene lookup returns CDR1 MNHEY and CDR2 SMNVEV (reference sequence). The length of the CDR3 is 14 residues. The CDR3 region has the DNA TGTGCCAGCAAAGGAACAGGGGCAGCGGAGACCCAGTACTTC. Translation gives CASKGTGAAETQYF.

This chain joins TRBV4-2 and TRBJ2-3, with TRBD2 identical over 11 bases. Trimming cost V 4 bases and J 5 bases; bases outside gene matches: 5. Germline V gives CDR1 LGHNA, CDR2 YNFKEQ. This CDR3 comprises 15 residues. CDR3 coding DNA: TGTGCCAGCAGCCCCCGACTAGCGGGAAGAGATACGCAGTATTTT. It codes for CASSPRLAGRDTQYF.

In its sample, this clonotype was seen many times. The chain recombines TRBV29-1 with TRBJ2-3, with a possible D match to TRBD2 (5 bases). Germline CDR1 and CDR2: SQVTM and ANQGSEA. The CDR3 runs 16 residues. Trimming stripped 1 base from V and 0 bases from J, with 14 bases between. CDR3 sequence reads: CSVEALAATSTDTQYF. The CDR3 DNA is TGCAGCGTTGAAGCGCTAGCAGCAACTAGCACAGATACGCAGTATTTT.

This clonotype was seen repeatedly, ten times or more. In DNA form, the CDR3 reads TGTGCCAGCAAGGTCTTTTCGGGCTCCTACAATGAGCAGTTCTTC. Translating gives CASKVFSGSYNEQFF. This sequence joins TRBV28 and TRBJ2-1; no clear D gene. Germline assignment: CDR1 MDHEN and CDR2 SYDVKM. The germline V and J ends were trimmed by 7 bases and 0 bases, with 13 bases remaining between them. The CDR3 has 15 residues.

The chain joins TRBV14 to TRBJ1-1, with D unclear. The germline V and J ends were trimmed by 2 bases and 8 bases, with 12 bases remaining between them. Germline CDR1 reads SGHDN; CDR2 reads FVKESK. CDR3 length: 13 residues. The CDR3 region has the DNA TGTGCCAGCAGCCAAAGGACTTGGGAGGAAGCTTTCTTT. It is translated as CASSQRTWEEAFF.

This clonotype has just a few counts. The chain employs TRBV27 and TRBJ2-3; possibly TRBD2 for D (6 bases). The CDR3 sequence is 16 residues long. Trimming cost V 2 bases and J 0 bases, with 12 bases left between them. Germline V gene lookup returns CDR1 MNHEY and CDR2 SMNVEV (reference sequence). This CDR3 reads CASSLDERGSTDTQYF. Written as DNA, the CDR3 is TGTGCCAGCAGTTTAGATGAACGGGGGAGCACAGATACGCAGTATTTT.

This clonotype appeared a few times. This chain links TRBV10-3 with TRBJ2-3; 10 positions match TRBD1. There are 18 residues in the CDR3. Per the germline V gene, CDR1 is ENHRY and CDR2 is SYGVKD. V shed 7 bases and J 4 bases; nucleotides not matched to a gene: 17. The CDR3 reads CAITAWPRDRGPADTQYF. For the CDR3, the DNA is TGTGCCATCACTGCTTGGCCGCGTGACAGGGGGCCCGCAGATACGCAGTATTTT.

The sample holds a few counts of this clonotype. The chain combines TRBV15 with TRBJ1-2, with D maybe TRBD1 (6 bases). Trimming stripped 5 bases from V and 3 bases from J, with 22 bases between. The length of the CDR3 is 17 residues. Germline V CDR1 and CDR2: LNHNV, YYDKDF (reference sequence). CDR3 coding DNA: TGTGCCACCAGCGGAGTTTTCCCGCCGGACAGATACTATGGCTACACCTTC. Its protein product is CATSGVFPPDRYYGYTF.

This clonotype was recorded a few times. CDR3 DNA sequence: TGCGCCAGCAGCCAAGGGGCAGGGATCAACTATGGCTACACCTTC. Amino acids: CASSQGAGINYGYTF. This rearrangement joins TRBV4-3 to TRBJ1-2; tentative D call: TRBD1 (5 bases). CDR3 size: 15 residues. Trimming shortened V by 1 base and J by 2 bases, and 11 bases separated the two germline ends. Germline CDR1 and CDR2: LGHNA and YSLEER.

In its sample, this clonotype was seen many times. The V call is TRBV5-1, the J call TRBJ2-3, with 8 bases aligning to TRBD2. J gave up 1 base and V 5 bases, and 3 bases lay outside the gene matches. The germline V gene has CDR1 SGHRS and CDR2 YFSETQ. The CDR3 is made up of 14 amino acids. The chain's CDR3 is CASRPAGGTDTQYF. The CDR3 DNA reads as TGCGCCAGCAGGCCAGCGGGAGGCACAGATACGCAGTATTTT.

The rearrangement joins TRBV20-1 to TRBJ1-1, with TRBD1 matching 7 bases. V lost 4 bases, J lost 0 bases, and 8 bases stayed unmatched. CDR3 length equals 15 residues. Germline V CDR1 and CDR2: DFQATT, SNEGSKA (reference sequence). The CDR3 DNA sequence: TGCAGTGCTACGTCAGGGGGGGGCTTGAACACTGAAGCTTTCTTT. It yields the protein CSATSGGGLNTEAFF.

This clonotype turned up a few times. This sequence joins TRBV27 and TRBJ1-5; a possible D gene is TRBD1 (5 bases). V was trimmed by 0 bases and J by 0 bases, leaving 15 bases between them. The CDR3 has 18 amino acids. The germline V gene encodes CDR1 MNHEY and CDR2 SMNVEV (reference sequence). CDR3 protein: CASSLSRTRVFSNQPQHF. In DNA, the CDR3 is TGTGCCAGCAGTTTATCTCGGACACGGGTGTTTAGCAATCAGCCCCAGCATTTT.

The sample holds many counts of this clonotype. This sequence joins TRBV10-3 and TRBJ2-2; D unclear. V was trimmed by 10 bases and J by 0 bases, leaving 12 bases between them. This CDR3 region has 14 residues. Looked up from germline, CDR1 is ENHRY and CDR2 is SYGVKD. CDR3 nucleotide sequence: TGTGCCACCTTTGGGGTAACGAACACCGGGGAGCTGTTTTTT. It is translated as CATFGVTNTGELFF.

This clonotype has at least ten counts. This sequence joins TRBV7-9 and TRBJ2-1, with 9 bases that match TRBD2. Germline lookup yields CDR1 SEHNR and CDR2 FQNEAQ (reference sequence). Trimming took 3 bases from V and 7 from J; bases not matched to a gene: 4. CDR3 length equals 14 residues. DNA for the CDR3: TGTGCCAGCAGCTTGAGCGGGAGGCGGAATGAGCAGTTCTTC. Translation: CASSLSGRRNEQFF.